A single sample gave rise to the 21 T cell receptor beta chains below, sequenced in a study of blood T cells in healthy people across ages. Next came a second PCR, run for about 7 to 12 cycles, which used a sample-barcoded 5' primer along with a J-beta primer mix. TCRdb reanalysed the 5' RACE reads using MiXCR and keeps one entry per CDR3 protein. The sample holds roughly 900,000 distinct CDR3 sequences; 40% to 60% are singletons and the top ten take 10% to 15%. Sequencing used blood. The receptors were gathered from a man younger than 45 in good health.

This clonotype was recorded once. V and J are TRBV3-1 and TRBJ2-1; D remains unclear. The CDR3 contains 16 residues. V lost 3 bases, J lost 9 bases, and 21 bases lay in between. CDR1 LGHDT and CDR2 YNNKEL come from the germline V gene (reference sequence). This chain's CDR3 is CASSQGELHPHGEQFF. The CDR3 DNA follows: TGTGCCAGCAGCCAGGGCGAGCTCCACCCCCATGGTGAGCAGTTCTTC.

The chain carries TRBV5-4 and TRBJ1-2; D unclear. CDR3 size: 13 residues. Germline assignment: CDR1 SGHNT and CDR2 YYREEE (reference sequence). V gave up 3 bases and J gave up 8 bases, with 14 bases separating them. The CDR3 here is CASSSEGEGGYTF. CDR3 sequence (DNA): TGTGCCAGCAGCTCGGAAGGCGAGGGCGGCTACACCTTC.

A word on this clonotype: A much larger clone lies a single base off, so this may be a read error. CDR3 amino acids: CAGSLASSGGARDTQYF. CDR3 in DNA: TGTGCCGGCAGCTTAGCTTCTAGCGGGGGGGCCCGCGATACGCAGTATTTT. The chain combines TRBV7-2 with TRBJ2-3; 12 bases line up with TRBD2. In germline, CDR1 is SGHTA, CDR2 FQGNSA. The CDR3 sequence is 17 residues long. The complete variable domain, with remaining parts taken from reference TRBV7-2 and TRBJ2-3, reads GAGVSQSPSNKVTEKGKDVELRCDPISGHTALYWYRQSLGQGLEFLIYFQGNSAPDKSGLPSDRFSAERTGGSVSTLTIQRTQQEDSAVYLCAGSLASSGGARDTQYFGPGTRLTVL.

This chain uses TRBV7-2 with TRBJ2-1; the D gene is possibly TRBD2 (6 bases). The CDR3 contains 13 residues. The germline V and J ends were trimmed by 5 bases and 8 bases, with 13 bases remaining between them. Germline V CDR1 and CDR2: SGHTA, FQGNSA. CDR3 DNA: TGTGCCAGCAGCACCGCTAGCGTCCATGAGCAGTTCTTC. As protein: CASSTASVHEQFF.

V is TRBV10-3 and J is TRBJ2-1, with 10 bases identical to TRBD2. V was clipped by 3 bases and J by 2 bases; unmatched bases: 4. Per the germline V gene, CDR1 is ENHRY and CDR2 is SYGVKD. The CDR3 consists of 16 residues. This chain's CDR3 is CAISDPSGGAYNEQFF. CDR3 nucleotides: TGTGCCATCAGTGACCCCAGCGGGGGGGCCTACAATGAGCAGTTCTTC.

The chain uses TRBV4-3 and TRBJ2-3; perhaps TRBD1 as D (6 bases). The CDR3 spans 15 residues. CDR1 and CDR2 from the germline V gene are LGHNA and YSLEER. V lost 0 bases to trimming and J lost 9 bases, with 16 bases between them. The CDR3 DNA follows: TGCGCCAGCAGCCAAGAACAGAGGGCAGGGGAGACGCAGTATTTT. This codes for CASSQEQRAGETQYF.

The J gene is TRBJ1-4, the V gene TRBV6-5; no firm D call. Germline CDR1 is MNHEY and CDR2 is SVGAGI. This CDR3 spans 14 amino acids. V was cut by 11 bases and J by 7 bases, with 20 bases left in between. CDR3 sequence reads: CARSGQQKIEKLFF. CDR3 bases: TGTGCCCGGTCCGGTCAGCAAAAAATTGAAAAACTGTTTTTT.

In this sample, this clonotype turned up a few times. The chain couples TRBV7-2 to TRBJ2-3, with 9 bases that match TRBD1. CDR1 and CDR2 from the germline V gene are SGHTA and FQGNSA. V lost 5 bases and J lost 2; bases outside the gene matches: 5. The CDR3 consists of 15 residues. The CDR3 coding sequence is TGTGCCAGCAGCCCCAGACAGGGGGACACAGATACGCAGTATTTT. This sequence encodes CASSPRQGDTDTQYF.

The rearrangement joins TRBV6-6 to TRBJ2-1; 10 nucleotides line up with TRBD1. The trim removed 1 base at V and 6 bases at J, leaving 6 bases unmatched. This CDR3 has 16 residues. Germline CDR1 reads MNHNY; CDR2 reads SVGAGI (reference sequence). The CDR3 spells CASSYFGTGVGNEQFF. The CDR3 nucleotides are TGTGCCAGCAGTTACTTCGGGACAGGGGTGGGCAATGAGCAGTTCTTC.

This rearrangement joins TRBV9 to TRBJ2-3; D ambiguous. The germline gives CDR1 SGDLS, CDR2 YYNGEE. V was cut by 0 bases and J by 2 bases, with 7 bases left in between. The CDR3 covers 14 residues. CDR3 in amino acids: CASSVDSATDTQYF. CDR3 nucleotide sequence: TGTGCCAGCAGCGTAGATTCGGCCACAGATACGCAGTATTTT.

The gene calls are TRBV20-1 and TRBJ2-4; 9 bases fit TRBD2. The CDR3 length is 15 residues. Per germline, CDR1 DFQATT and CDR2 SNEGSKA (reference sequence). The trim removed 3 bases at V and 6 bases at J, leaving 9 bases unmatched. In DNA form, the CDR3 reads TGCAGTGCTAGGGGACTAGCTGTTCGACTAAACATTCAGTACTTC. Translating gives CSARGLAVRLNIQYF.

The rearrangement links TRBV28 to TRBJ2-1, with 10 bases identical to TRBD2. The CDR3 spans 13 residues. CDR1 is MDHEN and CDR2 is SYDVKM in the germline V gene. The V gene end was trimmed by 8 bases and the J gene end by 4 bases; junction bases not matched to a gene: 2. CDR3 DNA: TGTGCCAGCGCAGCGGGGGGGTACAATGAGCAGTTCTTC. It specifies CASAAGGYNEQFF.

As regards this clonotype: The junction departs from the called germline gene at one end, perhaps through a read error. This rearrangement joins TRBV20-1 to TRBJ1-5; no reliable D call. Germline CDR1 is DFQATT and CDR2 is SNEGSKA (reference sequence). This CDR3 comprises 14 residues. The CDR3 loop is CSAPDPYGNQLQHF. DNA of the CDR3: TGCAGTGCTCCTGACCCCTATGGCAATCAGCTCCAGCATTTT.

This clonotype was seen only a few times. V usage is TRBV6-2 or TRBV6-3 and J usage is TRBJ1-5; D is undetermined. The CDR3 has 12 residues. The V and J ends lost 5 bases and 3 bases respectively, with 5 bases between them. CDR1 and CDR2 (germline): MNHEY, SVGEGT. CDR3 loop: CASSEPNQPQHF. DNA for the CDR3: TGTGCCAGCAGTGAACCCAATCAGCCCCAGCATTTT.

This sequence joins TRBV6-1 and TRBJ2-2; 7 bases map to TRBD1. Trimming removed 7 bases from V and 4 bases from J; junction bases left unmatched: 9. The CDR3 is 15 amino acids. The germline V gene has CDR1 MNHNS and CDR2 SASEGT. The CDR3 coding sequence is TGTGCCAGCATACTTCGACAGGGTGGCACCGGGGAGCTGTTTTTT. Protein product: CASILRQGGTGELFF.

The rearrangement uses TRBV12-3 or TRBV12-4 and TRBJ2-3, with D tentatively TRBD2 (6 bases). V lost 8 bases, J lost 5 bases, and 17 bases lay in between. The CDR3 runs 14 residues. This chain's CDR3 is CASGYSGGRDTQYF. The CDR3 nucleotides read TGTGCCAGCGGTTATAGCGGAGGCCGAGATACGCAGTATTTT.

This clonotype has more than one count but fewer than ten. This chain connects TRBV27 to TRBJ1-2, with D maybe TRBD1 (5 bases). CDR1 is MNHEY and CDR2 is SMNVEV in the germline V gene (reference sequence). V lost 2 bases, J lost 6 bases, and 10 bases lay in between. The CDR3 is 13 residues long. CDR3 DNA sequence: TGTGCCAGCAGTTTACTGGGGGGGAATGGCTACACCTTC. Translating it yields CASSLLGGNGYTF.

This clonotype turned up a few times. This chain connects TRBV10-2 to TRBJ2-7; TRBD1 aligns across 7 bases. TRBJ2-5 matches the DNA end more closely, so the J call is doubtful. Germline CDR1 and CDR2: WSHSY and SAAADI. The CDR3 is 14 amino acids. CDR3 coding DNA: TGCGCCAGCAGTGTGGGAAGGGACAGTGAGACCCAGTACTTC. Protein: CASSVGRDSETQYF.

This clonotype was picked up many times. The chain recombines TRBV27 with TRBJ2-1; 7 bases match TRBD2. This CDR3 is built from 14 residues. In germline, CDR1 is MNHEY, CDR2 SMNVEV (reference sequence). V dropped 6 bases and J dropped 7; count of bases not matched to a gene: 9. Written as DNA, the CDR3 is TGTGCCAGCAGGGATCTGGCCGGGGGGAATGAGCAGTTCTTC. Translated, it gives CASRDLAGGNEQFF.

The chain uses TRBV29-1 and TRBJ1-1; no clear D gene. CDR3 size: 13 residues. Per the germline V gene, CDR1 is SQVTM and CDR2 is ANQGSEA. V was clipped by 8 bases and J by 1 base, with 14 bases between them. The CDR3 sequence: CSFYGITNTEAFF. CDR3 coding DNA: TGCAGCTTTTATGGGATAACGAACACTGAAGCTTTCTTT.

This clonotype was observed many times. The chain combines TRBV28 with TRBJ2-7; perhaps TRBD1 as D (6 bases). CDR3 length: 13 amino acids. Germline CDR1 reads MDHEN; CDR2 reads SYDVKM. V was pared by 6 bases and J by 6 bases, with 15 bases between. The CDR3 nucleotides are TGTGCCAGCAGCCCCATTAACAGGGTCGAGCAGTACTTC. This translates into CASSPINRVEQYF.